There are a few counts of the clone carrying this TCR beta chain. Its antigen is still unknown. Every sample gave at least 6 micrograms of total RNA when it was extracted. The data were obtained in a study of blood T cells in healthy people across ages. Study overall: About one barcoded TCR beta cDNA was captured per two T cells. Study-level results: Long-lived donors exceeded aged donors in naive CD4+ cells and diversity. Age brought a roughly linear fall in TCR beta diversity measured per million T cells.

With a J-beta primer mix and a sample-barcoded 5' primer, a second PCR ran about 6 to 11 cycles. TCRdb used MiXCR to reprocess the 5' RACE reads, holding one entry per CDR3 protein. The table lists some 710,000 distinct CDR3 sequences, 35% to 60% of them singletons. Looked up from germline, CDR1 is SQVTM and CDR2 is ANQGSEA. J was trimmed by 7 bases and V by 5 bases; bases with no gene match: 7. The CDR3 has 14 residues. The rearrangement links TRBV29-1 to TRBJ2-7; 14 bases are shared with TRBD2. Material: blood. The receptor's source is a man at least 80 years old in good health. The CDR3 region has the DNA TGCAGCGTTAGACTAGCGGGAGGGTACAATGAGCAGTACTTC. Amino acids: CSVRLAGGYNEQYF.